The rows below give T cell receptor beta chains drawn from one sample of a study of CD8+CD57+ T cells in acquired aplastic anemia. TCRdb reprocessed the reads with MiXCR, giving one entry per CDR3 protein. The sample gives fewer than 200,000 distinct CDR3 sequences, 40% to 50% of which show up once; more than 0.95% is in the top ten. Sequenced: sorted CD4+, CD8+, or CD8+CD57+ T cells (not recorded which) from PBMCs. The receptors stem from a human donor with aplastic anemia. CDR3s include the opening cysteine and the closing phenylalanine or tryptophan. The D gene is left open where the match is weak. The size field is filled for only some rows; it gives once, few, many or a size class.

>TRBJ1-5|-|-|TRBV25-1
CASSESTVNRPQHF
TGTGCCAGCAGTGAATCGACGGTAAATCGGCCCCAGCATTTT
>TRBJ1-1|-|few|TRBV7-2
CASSPGFNTEAFF
TGCGCCAGCAGCCCTGGCTTTAACACTGAAGCTTTCTTT
>TRBJ2-7|TRBD2|-|TRBV19
CASSFGTSVYEQYF
TGTGCCAGTAGTTTCGGGACTAGCGTGTACGAGCAGTACTTC
>TRBJ2-5|TRBD1|many|TRBV20-1
CSASRQGGPQETQYF
TGCAGTGCTAGCAGACAGGGGGGCCCCCAAGAGACCCAGTACTTC
>TRBJ1-1|-|-|TRBV11-2
CASSLIWTVNTEAFF
TGTGCCAGCAGCTTAATATGGACGGTGAACACTGAAGCTTTCTTT
>TRBJ1-1|TRBD1|-|TRBV5-6
CASSRQGETEAFF
TGTGCCAGCAGCCGACAGGGGGAGACTGAAGCTTTCTTT
>TRBJ2-6|-|many|TRBV19
CASSIPMSGANVLTF
TGTGCCAGTAGTATACCTATGAGCGGGGCCAACGTCCTGACTTTC
>TRBJ1-2|-|-|TRBV10-2
CASRPALSGNYGYTF
TGCGCCAGCAGACCAGCGTTGTCCGGGAACTATGGCTACACCTTC
>TRBJ1-1|-|few|TRBV2
CASSEGTEAFF
TGTGCCAGCAGTGAAGGCACTGAAGCTTTCTTT
>TRBJ1-2|-|-|TRBV7-3
CASSPLAGGLRMGYTF
TGTGCCAGCAGTCCCCTAGCGGGGGGTCTAAGGATGGGCTACACCTTC
>TRBJ2-3|TRBD2|-|TRBV5-1
CASSWEGRTDTQYF
TGCGCCAGCAGCTGGGAGGGCCGCACAGATACGCAGTATTTT
>TRBJ1-2|-|many|TRBV6-1
CASFLPNPGYGYTF
TGTGCCAGCTTCCTGCCCAACCCCGGCTATGGCTACACCTTC
>TRBJ1-4|-|many|TRBV25-1
CASSEWGREKLFF
TGTGCCAGCAGTGAGTGGGGGCGTGAAAAACTGTTTTTT